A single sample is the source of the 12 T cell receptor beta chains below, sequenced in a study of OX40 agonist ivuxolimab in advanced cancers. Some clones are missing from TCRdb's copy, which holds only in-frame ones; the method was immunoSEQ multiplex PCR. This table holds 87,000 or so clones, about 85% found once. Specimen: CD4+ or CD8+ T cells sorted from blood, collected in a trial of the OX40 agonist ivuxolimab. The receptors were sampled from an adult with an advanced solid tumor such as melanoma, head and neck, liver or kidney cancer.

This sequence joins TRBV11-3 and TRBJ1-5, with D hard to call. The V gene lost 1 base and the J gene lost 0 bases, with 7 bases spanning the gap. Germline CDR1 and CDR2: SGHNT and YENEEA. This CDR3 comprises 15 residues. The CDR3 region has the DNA TGTGCCAGCAGCTTAGGCCCTAGTAGCAATCAGCCCCAGCATTTT. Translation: CASSLGPSSNQPQHF.

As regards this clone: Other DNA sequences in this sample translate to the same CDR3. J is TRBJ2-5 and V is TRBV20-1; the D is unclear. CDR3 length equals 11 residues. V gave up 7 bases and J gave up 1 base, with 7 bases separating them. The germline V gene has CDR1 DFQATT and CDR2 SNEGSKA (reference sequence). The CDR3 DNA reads TGCAGTGGTGTGCTCCAAGAGACCCAGTACTTC. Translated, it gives CSGVLQETQYF.

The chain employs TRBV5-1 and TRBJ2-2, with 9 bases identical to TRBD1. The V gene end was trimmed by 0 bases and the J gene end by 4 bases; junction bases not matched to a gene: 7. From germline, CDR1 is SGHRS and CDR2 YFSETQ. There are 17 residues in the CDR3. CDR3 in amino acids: CASSLETQGAGTGELFF. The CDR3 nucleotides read TGCGCCAGCAGCTTGGAAACACAGGGGGCGGGCACCGGGGAGCTGTTTTTT.

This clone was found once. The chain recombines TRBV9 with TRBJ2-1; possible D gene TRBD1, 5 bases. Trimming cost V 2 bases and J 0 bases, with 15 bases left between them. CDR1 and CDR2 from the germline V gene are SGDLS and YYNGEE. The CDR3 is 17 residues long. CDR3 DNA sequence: TGTGCCAGCAGCGTCTGGGGCGCCCGGAGCTCCTACAATGAGCAGTTCTTC. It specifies CASSVWGARSSYNEQFF.

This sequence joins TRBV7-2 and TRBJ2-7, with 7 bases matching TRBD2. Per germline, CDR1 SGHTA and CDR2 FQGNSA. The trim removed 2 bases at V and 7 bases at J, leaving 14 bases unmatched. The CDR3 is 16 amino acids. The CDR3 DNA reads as TGTGCCAGCAGCTTAAGCGGGCAGCGGGATTCGTGGGAGCAGTACTTC. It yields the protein CASSLSGQRDSWEQYF.

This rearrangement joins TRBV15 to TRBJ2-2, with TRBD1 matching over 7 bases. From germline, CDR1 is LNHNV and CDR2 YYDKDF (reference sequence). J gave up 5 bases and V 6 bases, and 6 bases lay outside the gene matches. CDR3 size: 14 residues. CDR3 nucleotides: TGTGCCACCAGTTTAAACAGGGGAACCGGGGAGCTGTTTTTT. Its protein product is CATSLNRGTGELFF. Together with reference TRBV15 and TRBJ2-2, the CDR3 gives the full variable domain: DAMVIQNPRYQVTQFGKPVTLSCSQTLNHNVMYWYQQKSSQAPKLLFHYYDKDFNNEADTPDNFQSRRPNTSFCFLDIRSPGLGDTAMYLCATSLNRGTGELFFGEGSRLTVL.

CDR3 nucleotide sequence: TGCGCCAGCAGCCAAGGGGGGCTGAAGCTTGGCTACACCTTC. Amino acid sequence: CASSQGGLKLGYTF. The chain recombines TRBV4-1 with TRBJ1-2; tentative D call: TRBD1 (6 bases). The CDR3 is 14 amino acids. CDR1 is MGHRA, CDR2 YSYEKL, per germline. Trimming stripped 1 base from V and 7 bases from J, with 13 bases between.

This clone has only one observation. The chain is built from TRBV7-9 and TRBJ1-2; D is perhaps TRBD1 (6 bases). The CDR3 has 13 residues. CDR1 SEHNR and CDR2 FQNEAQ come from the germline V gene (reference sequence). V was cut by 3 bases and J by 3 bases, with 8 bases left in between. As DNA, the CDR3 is TGTGCCAGCAGCTTTCAGGGGTACTATGGCTACACCTTC. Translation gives CASSFQGYYGYTF.

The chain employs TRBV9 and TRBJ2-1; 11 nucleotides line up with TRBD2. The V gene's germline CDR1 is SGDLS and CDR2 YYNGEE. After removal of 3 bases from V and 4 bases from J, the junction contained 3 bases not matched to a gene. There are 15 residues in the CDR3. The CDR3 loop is CASSGGLAAYNEQFF. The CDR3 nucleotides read TGTGCCAGCAGCGGGGGACTAGCGGCTTACAATGAGCAGTTCTTC.

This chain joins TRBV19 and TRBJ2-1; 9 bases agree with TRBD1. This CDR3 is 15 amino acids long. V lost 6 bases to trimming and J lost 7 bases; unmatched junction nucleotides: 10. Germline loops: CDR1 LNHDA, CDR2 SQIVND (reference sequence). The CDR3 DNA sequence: TGTGCCAGTAGCCGGGAGGACAGGGGATGGAATGAGCAGTTCTTC. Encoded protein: CASSREDRGWNEQFF.

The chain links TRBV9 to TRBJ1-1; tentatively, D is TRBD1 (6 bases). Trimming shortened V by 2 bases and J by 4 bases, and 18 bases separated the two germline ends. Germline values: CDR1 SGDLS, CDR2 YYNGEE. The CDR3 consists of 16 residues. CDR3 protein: CASSVEGGGYGTEAFF. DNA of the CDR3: TGTGCCAGCAGCGTCGAGGGGGGAGGGTACGGCACTGAAGCTTTCTTT.

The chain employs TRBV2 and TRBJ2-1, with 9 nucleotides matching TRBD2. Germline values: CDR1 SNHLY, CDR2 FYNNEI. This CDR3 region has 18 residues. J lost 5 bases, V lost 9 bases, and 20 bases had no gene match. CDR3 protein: CARRARAGGPSNDNEQFF. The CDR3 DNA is TGTGCCAGACGGGCCAGGGCGGGAGGGCCTTCTAACGACAATGAGCAGTTCTTC.